This T cell receptor (beta chain) was identified during a study of T cell responses to AZD1222 COVID-19 vaccine. Study-wide results and caveats: Only six AZD1222 recipients tested seropositive at baseline. Donor demographics were predominantly white British with a female majority; clonal diversity may be underestimated. Researchers report vaccine-associated CD4 TCRs spanning spike, with dominance at 160-218 and 743-854.

Measured with immunoSEQ multiplex PCR; TCRdb has only the in-frame clones, and not every one. The table has approximately 150,000 clones, 90% to 95% seen once. Germline CDR1 and CDR2: SQVTM and ANQGSEA. V was pared by 4 bases and J by 0 bases, with 1 base of the junction left unmatched. The CDR3 runs to 13 residues. With regard to this clone: What it recognizes is unknown.

The TCR originated in an adult who had recovered from COVID-19. Source: peripheral blood, taken after recovery from COVID-19. This chain uses TRBV29-1 with TRBJ1-1; TRBD1 aligns across 8 bases. The CDR3 is CSVGTGLNTEAFF. The DNA of the CDR3 is TGCAGCGTTGGGACAGGGCTGAACACTGAAGCTTTCTTT.